This paragraph covers one T cell receptor (beta chain) sequence. Antigen unknown. Sequencing was performed with immunoSEQ multiplex PCR; in TCRdb, only in-frame clones are kept and a portion is missing. The sample consists of about 79,000 clones, about 85% of them appearing once. The record originates from a study of OX40 agonist ivuxolimab in advanced cancers. Study information: Three patients, one with hepatocellular carcinoma and two with cutaneous melanoma, responded partially.

Germline-derived CDR1 and CDR2 are SGHRS and YFSETQ. The V and J ends lost 0 bases and 4 bases respectively, with 3 bases between them. This CDR3 is built from 12 residues. The study's findings and limits: More expanded clones were seen, on average, in CD8+ T cells than in CD4+.

This chain connects TRBV5-1 to TRBJ2-3; D not resolved. The sample here was CD4+ or CD8+ T cells sorted from blood, taken in a trial of the OX40 agonist ivuxolimab. This TCR was recovered from an adult with an advanced solid tumor such as melanoma, head and neck, liver or kidney cancer. This CDR3 is CASSLGADTQYF. The CDR3 nucleotides read TGCGCCAGCAGCTTGGGCGCAGATACGCAGTATTTT.